The 17 T cell receptor beta chains below all came from one sample that was sequenced in a study of regulatory T cells in long-lasting Graves disease. Time point in this sample: persistent/refractory GD, antithyroid drugs over 5 years with positive TRAb. PBMCs provided the RNA from which the TCR library was made. Construction of TCR beta libraries relied on iRepertoire HTBI primers and on Arm-PCR targeting CDR3 regions. Via MiXCR, TCRdb re-called the multiplex PCR reads, giving one row per CDR3 protein. The sample consists of roughly 700,000 distinct CDR3 sequences, about 30% of them appearing once. The specimen was peripheral blood mononuclear cells (PBMCs), collected when the disease was refractory, from a patient treated with antithyroid drugs. The source of these receptors is a female donor with Graves disease.

There are many counts of this clonotype. The V gene is TRBV15, the J gene TRBJ1-2, with D maybe TRBD1 (5 bases). Germline assignment: CDR1 LNHNV and CDR2 YYDKDF (reference sequence). This CDR3 region has 12 residues. The V and J ends lost 6 bases and 0 bases respectively, with 5 bases between them. The CDR3 spells CATRDTNYGYTF. In DNA form, the CDR3 reads TGTGCCACCAGGGACACTAACTATGGCTACACCTTC.

This clonotype was observed a few times. The chain recombines TRBV3-1 with TRBJ2-7; no clear D. CDR1 is LGHDT and CDR2 is YNNKEL in the germline V gene (reference sequence). V lost 1 base to trimming and J lost 3 bases, with 16 bases between them. The CDR3 loop spans 16 amino acids. The CDR3 is CASSQAAASSIYEQYF. In DNA form, the CDR3 reads TGTGCCAGCAGCCAAGCCGCAGCGTCCAGTATCTACGAGCAGTACTTC.

The chain is built from TRBV20-1 and TRBJ1-5; D gene uncertain. With 3 bases removed from V and 4 bases from J, the gap between germline ends came to 13 bases. This CDR3 is 14 amino acids long. Germline CDR1 DFQATT, CDR2 SNEGSKA (reference sequence). The CDR3, as DNA: TGCAGTGCTAGTGGGCGGGGTGGAAATCAGCCCCAGCATTTT. Its protein is CSASGRGGNQPQHF.

This clonotype was counted ten times or more. The chain carries TRBV27 and TRBJ1-2, with D possibly matching TRBD1 (5 bases). This CDR3 is 14 amino acids long. Germline V CDR1 and CDR2: MNHEY, SMNVEV (reference sequence). V lost 0 bases, J lost 6 bases, and 11 bases lay in between. As DNA, the CDR3 is TGTGCCAGCAGTTTATCGCCAGGGCTGGATGGCTACACCTTC. It specifies CASSLSPGLDGYTF.

This clonotype was seen just once. The genes are TRBV5-5 and TRBJ2-2; possible D gene TRBD1, 5 bases. V lost 0 bases and J lost 3, with 15 bases in between. CDR1 SGHKS and CDR2 YYEKEE come from the germline V gene (reference sequence). CDR3 size: 17 residues. The CDR3 coding sequence is TGTGCCAGCAGCTTGGCTGCTCGGACACCACACACCGGGGAGCTGTTTTTT. Translating gives CASSLAARTPHTGELFF.

J is TRBJ2-2 and V is TRBV18; D gene ambiguous. The CDR3 is 13 amino acids. Germline CDR1 and CDR2: KGHSH and LQKENI. V lost 2 bases and J 4 bases, leaving 5 bases between the germline ends. CDR3 region: CASSPSPTGELFF. Written as DNA, the CDR3 is TGTGCCAGCTCACCATCCCCCACCGGGGAGCTGTTTTTT.

Regarding this clonotype: A far more abundant clone sits one base away, making this likely a read error. This chain links TRBV7-3 with TRBJ2-7; D is undetermined. The CDR3 extends over 13 amino acids. With 5 bases removed from V and 5 bases from J, the gap between germline ends came to 13 bases. Germline V CDR1 and CDR2: SGHTA, FQGTGA. CDR3 DNA sequence: TGTGCCAGCAGCCTCATGGGCCGCGACGAGCAGTACTTC. This translates into CASSLMGRDEQYF.

In its sample, this clonotype was seen many times. The chain carries TRBV20-1 and TRBJ1-2, with 12 bases identical to TRBD1. CDR3 length: 14 residues. Trimming removed 2 bases from V and 6 bases from J; junction bases left unmatched: 4. CDR1 and CDR2 from the germline V gene are DFQATT and SNEGSKA (reference sequence). DNA for the CDR3: TGCAGTGCTAGAATGGGACAGGGGGCAGATGGCTACACCTTC. It yields the protein CSARMGQGADGYTF.

In DNA form, the CDR3 reads TGCAGCGTCGGGGGACTAGTTAACACCGGGGAGCTGTTTTTT. Amino acids: CSVGGLVNTGELFF. The chain employs TRBV29-1 and TRBJ2-2; 8 bases are shared with TRBD2. CDR1 SQVTM and CDR2 ANQGSEA come from the germline V gene. The CDR3 has 14 amino acids. V was clipped by 6 bases and J by 2 bases; unmatched bases: 5.

The V call is TRBV6-2 or TRBV6-3, the J call TRBJ2-5, with TRBD1 matching 8 bases. Trimming took 4 bases from V and 5 from J; bases not matched to a gene: 9. Germline V gene sequence: CDR1 MNHEY, CDR2 SVGEGT. The CDR3 covers 15 residues. The CDR3 DNA reads TGTGCCAGCAGTTCGATGACAGGGGATGTGGAGACCCAGTACTTC. Translating it yields CASSSMTGDVETQYF.

J is TRBJ2-5 and V is TRBV20-1, with D hard to call. This CDR3 contains 10 residues. CDR1 is DFQATT and CDR2 is SNEGSKA in the germline V gene (reference sequence). V lost 6 bases to trimming and J lost 7 bases, with 9 bases between them. CDR3 loop: CSAIARTQYF. CDR3 DNA sequence: TGCAGTGCAATCGCCAGGACCCAGTACTTC.

This clonotype was detected a few times. The rearrangement joins TRBV20-1 to TRBJ1-3, with unresolved D. Trimming removed 3 bases at V and 1 base at J, with 4 bases between. The CDR3 is 12 amino acids. The germline CDR1 and CDR2 sequences are DFQATT and SNEGSKA (reference sequence). CDR3 loop: CSARESGNTIYF. The CDR3 bases are TGCAGTGCTAGGGAGTCTGGAAACACCATATATTTT.

This sequence joins TRBV5-1 and TRBJ1-2; 7 nucleotides match TRBD1. V shed 7 bases, J shed 8 bases, and the junction held 11 bases outside the gene matches. Germline-derived CDR1 and CDR2 are SGHRS and YFSETQ. The CDR3 contains 13 residues. The CDR3 sequence is CASGTDLVGGYTF. CDR3 in DNA: TGCGCCAGCGGGACAGACTTAGTGGGAGGCTACACCTTC.

This clonotype was detected a few times. The V gene is TRBV6-1, the J gene TRBJ1-5, with a possible D match to TRBD1 (5 bases). CDR1 and CDR2 from the germline V gene are MNHNS and SASEGT. Trimming cost V 8 bases and J 2 bases, with 13 bases left between them. This CDR3 is 14 amino acids long. CDR3 nucleotides: TGTGCCAGCCAGGGTTCTCTCGGCAATCAGCCCCAGCATTTT. Amino acid sequence: CASQGSLGNQPQHF.

This clonotype occurred a few times. V usage is TRBV12-3 or TRBV12-4 and J usage is TRBJ1-1; a weak D match, TRBD1 (6 bases). This CDR3 spans 14 amino acids. V was trimmed by 6 bases and J by 12 bases, leaving 23 bases between them. CDR3 DNA sequence: TGTGCCAGCAGAAGTCACTGGATCGACAGGTCAACTTTCTTT. Its protein is CASRSHWIDRSTFF.

This clonotype was observed many times. V and J are TRBV2 and TRBJ2-7, with 12 nucleotides matching TRBD2. Germline-derived CDR1 and CDR2 are SNHLY and FYNNEI. The CDR3 extends over 15 amino acids. V lost 8 bases to trimming and J lost 6 bases; unmatched junction nucleotides: 11. CDR3 nucleotide sequence: TGTGCCAGCTCAGAACAGACTAGCGGGAGCGGCGAGCAGTACTTC. Translating it yields CASSEQTSGSGEQYF.

The V and J genes are TRBV20-1 and TRBJ2-5, with 11 bases identical to TRBD1. This CDR3 has 14 residues. CDR1 is DFQATT and CDR2 is SNEGSKA in the germline V gene (reference sequence). Germline trimming cut 3 bases from V and 9 bases from J; bases unmatched to any gene: 9. The CDR3 is CSASRDRGSEAQYF. In DNA form, the CDR3 reads TGCAGTGCTAGCCGGGACAGGGGGTCTGAGGCCCAGTACTTC.